This TCR beta chain was identified in a study of beta chain features in type 1 diabetes. The whole isolated RNA underwent reverse transcription, so sequencing captured expressed TCRB transcripts. The table came from immunoSEQ multiplex PCR; TCRdb's copy has only in-frame clones and leaves some out. The sample includes 400,000 or so clones, 9.5% to 10% seen only once; the top ten take around 0.66%. The V gene lost 2 bases and the J gene lost 4 bases, with 3 bases spanning the gap. CDR3 length: 12 amino acids. CDR1 is LGHNA and CDR2 is YSLEER in the germline V gene. This clone was seen a few times. Antigen specificity is unknown. CD4+ naive, central memory, regulatory and stem cell-like memory cells were sorted via CD45RO/CCR7/CD25/CD127/CD95/CD27. Study-level points and caveats: Moderate yet significant TCRB CDR3 shortening was seen in Type 1 diabetes patients in all four CD4+ subsets.

The receptor comes from a man aged 25 to 40 with type 1 diabetes. J is TRBJ1-3 and V is TRBV4-3; D ambiguous. Sequencing used central memory CD4+ T cells from blood. CDR3 DNA: TGCGCCAGCAGCCAAACCGGAAACACCATATATTTT. This codes for CASSQTGNTIYF.